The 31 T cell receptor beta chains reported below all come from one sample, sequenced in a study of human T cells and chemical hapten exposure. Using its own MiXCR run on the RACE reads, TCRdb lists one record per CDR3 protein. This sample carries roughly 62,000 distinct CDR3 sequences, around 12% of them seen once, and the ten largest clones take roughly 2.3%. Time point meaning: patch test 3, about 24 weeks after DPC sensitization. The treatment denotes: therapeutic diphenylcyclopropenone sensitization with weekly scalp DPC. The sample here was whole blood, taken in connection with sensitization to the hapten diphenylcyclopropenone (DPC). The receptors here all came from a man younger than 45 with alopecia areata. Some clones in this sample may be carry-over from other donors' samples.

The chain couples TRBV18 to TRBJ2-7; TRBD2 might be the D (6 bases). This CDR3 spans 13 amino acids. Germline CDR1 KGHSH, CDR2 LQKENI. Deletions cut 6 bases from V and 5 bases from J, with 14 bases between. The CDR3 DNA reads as TGTGCCAGCTCCCGCGGGGTCGGAGACGAGCAGTACTTC. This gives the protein CASSRGVGDEQYF.

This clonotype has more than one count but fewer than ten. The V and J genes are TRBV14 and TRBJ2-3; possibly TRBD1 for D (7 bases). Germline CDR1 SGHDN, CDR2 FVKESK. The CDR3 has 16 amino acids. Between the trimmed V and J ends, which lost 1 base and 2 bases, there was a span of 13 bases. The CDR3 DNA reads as TGTGCCAGCAGCCAAGGAGCAGGGGGGACCACAGATACGCAGTATTTT. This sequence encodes CASSQGAGGTTDTQYF.

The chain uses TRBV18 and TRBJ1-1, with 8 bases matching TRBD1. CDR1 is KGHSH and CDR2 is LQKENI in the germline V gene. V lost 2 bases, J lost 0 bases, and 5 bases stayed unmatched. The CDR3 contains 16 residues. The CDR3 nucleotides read TGTGCCAGCTCACCAAAGGGACAGGCTTTGAACACTGAAGCTTTCTTT. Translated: CASSPKGQALNTEAFF. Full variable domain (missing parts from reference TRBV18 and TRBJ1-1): NAGVMQNPRHLVRRRGQEARLRCSPMKGHSHVYWYRQLPEEGLKFMVYLQKENIIDESGMPKERFSAEFPKEGPSILRIQQVVRGDSAAYFCASSPKGQALNTEAFFGQGTRLTVV.

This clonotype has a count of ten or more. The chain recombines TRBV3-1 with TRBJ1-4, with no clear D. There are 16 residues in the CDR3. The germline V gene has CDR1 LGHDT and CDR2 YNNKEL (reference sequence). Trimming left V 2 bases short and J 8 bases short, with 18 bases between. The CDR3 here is CASSQPWTLAGEKLFF. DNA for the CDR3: TGTGCCAGCAGCCAACCCTGGACCCTGGCGGGAGAAAAACTGTTTTTT.

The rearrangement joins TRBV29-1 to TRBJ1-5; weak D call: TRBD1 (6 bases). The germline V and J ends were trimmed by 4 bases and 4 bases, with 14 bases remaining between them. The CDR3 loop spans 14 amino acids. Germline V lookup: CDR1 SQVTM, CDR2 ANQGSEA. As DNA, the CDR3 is TGCAGCGTTGGAGAGACAGGCCCGAATCAGCCCCAGCATTTT. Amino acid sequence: CSVGETGPNQPQHF.

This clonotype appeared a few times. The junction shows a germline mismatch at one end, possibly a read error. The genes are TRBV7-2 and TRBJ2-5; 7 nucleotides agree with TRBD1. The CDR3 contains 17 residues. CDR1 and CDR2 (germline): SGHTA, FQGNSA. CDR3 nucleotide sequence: TGTGCCAGCAGCTTAGCGGATTTGACAGGGCCCGTTCCCCTGGAGAACTTC. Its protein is CASSLADLTGPVPLENF. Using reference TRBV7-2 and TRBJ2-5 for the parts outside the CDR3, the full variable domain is GAGVSQSPSNKVTEKGKDVELRCDPISGHTALYWYRQSLGQGLEFLIYFQGNSAPDKSGLPSDRFSAERTGGSVSTLTIQRTQQEDSAVYLCASSLADLTGPVPLENFGPGTRLLVL.

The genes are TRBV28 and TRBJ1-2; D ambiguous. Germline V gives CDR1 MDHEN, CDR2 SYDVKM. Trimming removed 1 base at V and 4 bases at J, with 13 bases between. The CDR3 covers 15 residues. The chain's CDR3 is CASSLSGYPIYGYTF. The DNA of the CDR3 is TGTGCCAGCAGTTTATCGGGTTACCCAATCTATGGCTACACCTTC.

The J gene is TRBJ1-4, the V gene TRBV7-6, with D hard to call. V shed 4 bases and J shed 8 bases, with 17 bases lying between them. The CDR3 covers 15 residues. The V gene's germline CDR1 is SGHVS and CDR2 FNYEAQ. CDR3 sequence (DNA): TGTGCCAGCAGCTATATAGGCGCCGACGGCGAAAAACTGTTTTTT. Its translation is CASSYIGADGEKLFF.

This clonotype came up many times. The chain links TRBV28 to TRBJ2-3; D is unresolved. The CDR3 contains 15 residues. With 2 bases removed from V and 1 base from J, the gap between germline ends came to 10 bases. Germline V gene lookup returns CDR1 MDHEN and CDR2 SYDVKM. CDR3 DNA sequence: TGTGCCAGCAGTTTAGGTAGGGAAGGCACAGATACGCAGTATTTT. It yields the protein CASSLGREGTDTQYF.

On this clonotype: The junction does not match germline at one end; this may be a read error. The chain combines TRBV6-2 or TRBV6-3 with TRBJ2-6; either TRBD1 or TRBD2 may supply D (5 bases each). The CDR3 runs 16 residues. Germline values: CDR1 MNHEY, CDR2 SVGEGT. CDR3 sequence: CASSYPGSSGANALTF. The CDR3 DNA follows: TGTGCCAGCAGTTACCCTGGGAGCTCTGGGGCCAACGCCCTGACTTTC.

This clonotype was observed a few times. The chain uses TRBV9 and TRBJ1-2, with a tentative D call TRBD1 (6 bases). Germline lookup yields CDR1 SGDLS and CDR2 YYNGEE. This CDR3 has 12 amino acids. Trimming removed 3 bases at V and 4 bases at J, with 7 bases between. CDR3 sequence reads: CASSEDSYGYTF. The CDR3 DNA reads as TGTGCCAGCAGCGAGGACAGCTATGGCTACACCTTC.

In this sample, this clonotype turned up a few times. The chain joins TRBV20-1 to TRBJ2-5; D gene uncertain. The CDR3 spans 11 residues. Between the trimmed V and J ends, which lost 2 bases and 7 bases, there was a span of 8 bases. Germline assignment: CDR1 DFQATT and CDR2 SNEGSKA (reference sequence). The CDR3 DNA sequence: TGCAGTGCTAGACACCCGGGGACCCAGTACTTC. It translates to CSARHPGTQYF.

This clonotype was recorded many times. The CDR3 sequence: CASSLARDQNYGYTF. The CDR3 region has the DNA TGTGCCAGCAGCTTAGCGCGGGACCAGAACTATGGCTACACCTTC. V is TRBV7-2 and J is TRBJ1-2; D is perhaps TRBD1 (5 bases). Trimming removed 0 bases at V and 2 bases at J, with 10 bases between. The CDR3 has 15 amino acids. Germline values: CDR1 SGHTA, CDR2 FQGNSA.

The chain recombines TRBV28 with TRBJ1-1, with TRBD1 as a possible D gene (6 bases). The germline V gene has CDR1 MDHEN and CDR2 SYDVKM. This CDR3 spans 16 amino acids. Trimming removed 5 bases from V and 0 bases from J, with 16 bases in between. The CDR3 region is CASSHDIRTVNTEAFF. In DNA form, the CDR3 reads TGTGCCAGCAGTCATGACATACGGACAGTGAACACTGAAGCTTTCTTT.

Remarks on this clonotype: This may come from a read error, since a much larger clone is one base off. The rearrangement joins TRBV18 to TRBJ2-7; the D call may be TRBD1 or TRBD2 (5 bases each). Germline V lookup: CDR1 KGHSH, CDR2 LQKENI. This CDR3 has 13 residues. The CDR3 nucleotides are TGTGCCAGCTCACCAGGAAGTCGGGACGAGCAGCACTTC. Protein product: CASSPGSRDEQHF.

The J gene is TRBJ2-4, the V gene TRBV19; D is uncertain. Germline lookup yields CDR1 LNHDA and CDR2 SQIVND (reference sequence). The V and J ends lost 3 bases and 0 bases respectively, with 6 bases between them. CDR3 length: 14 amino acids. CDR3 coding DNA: TGTGCCAGTAGTATCTTATCAGCCAAAAACATTCAGTACTTC. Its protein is CASSILSAKNIQYF.

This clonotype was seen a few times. For the CDR3, the DNA is TGTGCCAGCAGTGACTCCACCACGAACACCGGGGAGCTGTTTTTT. Residues: CASSDSTTNTGELFF. The chain uses TRBV2 and TRBJ2-2; D gene uncertain. Trimming cost V 3 bases and J 0 bases, with 8 bases left between them. Germline loops: CDR1 SNHLY, CDR2 FYNNEI. This CDR3 is 15 amino acids long.

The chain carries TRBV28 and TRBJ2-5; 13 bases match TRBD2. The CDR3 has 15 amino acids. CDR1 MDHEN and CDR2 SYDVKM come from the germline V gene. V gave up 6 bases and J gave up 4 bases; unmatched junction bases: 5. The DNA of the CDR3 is TGTGCCAGCAGCTCGGGACTAGCGGGATTAGAGACCCAGTACTTC. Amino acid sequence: CASSSGLAGLETQYF.

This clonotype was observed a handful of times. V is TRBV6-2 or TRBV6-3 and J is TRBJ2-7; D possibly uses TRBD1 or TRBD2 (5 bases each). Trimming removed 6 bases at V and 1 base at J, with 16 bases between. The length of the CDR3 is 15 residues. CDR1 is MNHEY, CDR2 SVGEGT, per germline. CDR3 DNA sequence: TGTGCCAGCAGGCGCTGGGGGTCGCAATCCTACGAGCAGTACTTC. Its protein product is CASRRWGSQSYEQYF.

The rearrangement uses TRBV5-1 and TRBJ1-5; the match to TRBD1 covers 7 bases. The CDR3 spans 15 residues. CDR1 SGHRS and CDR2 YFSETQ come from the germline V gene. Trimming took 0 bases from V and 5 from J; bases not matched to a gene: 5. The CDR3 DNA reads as TGCGCCAGCAGCTTGGCCGGGGACAGATATCAGCCCCAGCATTTT. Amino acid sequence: CASSLAGDRYQPQHF.

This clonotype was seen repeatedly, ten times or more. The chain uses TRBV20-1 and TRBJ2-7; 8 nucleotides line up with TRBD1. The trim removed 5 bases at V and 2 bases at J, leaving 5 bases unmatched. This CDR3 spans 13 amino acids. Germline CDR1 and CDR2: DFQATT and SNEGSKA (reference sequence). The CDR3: CSAHNRGTYEQYF. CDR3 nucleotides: TGCAGTGCTCACAACAGGGGGACCTACGAGCAGTACTTC.

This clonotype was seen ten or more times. CDR3 DNA: TGTGCCAGCGGGACAGTAAATTCACCCCTCCACTTT. This sequence encodes CASGTVNSPLHF. This chain joins TRBV6-5 and TRBJ1-6; 7 nucleotides match TRBD1. Germline V lookup: CDR1 MNHEY, CDR2 SVGAGI. V trimming: 8 bases; J trimming: 7 bases; junction bases outside the gene matches: 2. This CDR3 comprises 12 residues.

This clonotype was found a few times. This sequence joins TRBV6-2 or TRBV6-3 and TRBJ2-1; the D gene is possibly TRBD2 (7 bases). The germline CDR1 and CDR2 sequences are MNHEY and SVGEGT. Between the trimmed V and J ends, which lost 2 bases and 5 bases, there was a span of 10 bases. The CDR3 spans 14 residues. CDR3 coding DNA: TGTGCCAGCAGTTACGGGGGGGCCCACAATGAGCAGTTCTTC. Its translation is CASSYGGAHNEQFF.

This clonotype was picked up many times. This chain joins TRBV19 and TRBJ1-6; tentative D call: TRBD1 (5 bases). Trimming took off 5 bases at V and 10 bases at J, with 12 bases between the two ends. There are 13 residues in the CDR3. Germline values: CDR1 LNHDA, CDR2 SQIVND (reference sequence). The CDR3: CASSWQGRSPLHF. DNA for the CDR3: TGTGCCAGTAGTTGGCAGGGACGGTCACCCCTCCACTTT.

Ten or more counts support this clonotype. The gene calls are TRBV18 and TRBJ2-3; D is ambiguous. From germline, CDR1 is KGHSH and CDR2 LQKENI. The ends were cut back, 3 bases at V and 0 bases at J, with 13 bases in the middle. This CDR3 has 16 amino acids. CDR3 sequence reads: CASSPPPPGSTDTQYF. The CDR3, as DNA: TGTGCCAGCTCACCTCCCCCGCCAGGAAGCACAGATACGCAGTATTTT.

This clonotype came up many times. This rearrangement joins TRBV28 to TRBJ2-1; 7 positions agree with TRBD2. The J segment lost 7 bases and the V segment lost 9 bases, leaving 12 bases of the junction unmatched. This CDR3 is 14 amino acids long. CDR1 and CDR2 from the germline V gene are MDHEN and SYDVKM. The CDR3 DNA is TGTGCCAGTCTCGAGGGAGGGGTGAGGAATGAGCAGTTCTTC. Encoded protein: CASLEGGVRNEQFF.

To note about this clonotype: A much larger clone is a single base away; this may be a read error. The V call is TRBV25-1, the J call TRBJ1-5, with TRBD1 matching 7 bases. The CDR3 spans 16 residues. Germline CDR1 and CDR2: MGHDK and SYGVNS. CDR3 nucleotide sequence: TGTGCCAGCAGTGGAGACAGGGCTTATAGCAATCAGCCCCAGAATTTT. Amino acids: CASSGDRAYSNQPQNF. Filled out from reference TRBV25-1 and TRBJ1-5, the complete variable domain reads EADIYQTPRYLVIGTGKKITLECSQTMGHDKMYWYQQDPGMELHLIHYSYGVNSTEKGDLSSESTVSRIRTEHFPLTLESARPSHTSQYLCASSGDRAYSNQPQNFGDGTRLSIL.

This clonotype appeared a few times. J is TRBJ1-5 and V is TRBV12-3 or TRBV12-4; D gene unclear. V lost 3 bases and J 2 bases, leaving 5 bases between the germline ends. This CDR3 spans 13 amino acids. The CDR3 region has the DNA TGTGCCAGCAGTTTTAGGCGCAATCAGCCCCAGCATTTT. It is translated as CASSFRRNQPQHF.

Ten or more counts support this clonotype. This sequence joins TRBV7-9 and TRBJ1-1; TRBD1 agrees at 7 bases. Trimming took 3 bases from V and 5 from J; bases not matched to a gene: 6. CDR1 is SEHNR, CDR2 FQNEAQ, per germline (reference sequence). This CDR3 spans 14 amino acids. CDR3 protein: CASSLSQGKTEAFF. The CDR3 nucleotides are TGTGCCAGCAGCTTGTCACAGGGGAAAACTGAAGCTTTCTTT.

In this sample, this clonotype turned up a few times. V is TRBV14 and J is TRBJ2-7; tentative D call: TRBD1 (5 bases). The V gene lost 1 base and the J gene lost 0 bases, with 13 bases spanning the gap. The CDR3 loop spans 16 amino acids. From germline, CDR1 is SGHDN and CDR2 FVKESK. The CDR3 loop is CASSQGSGRVSYEQYF. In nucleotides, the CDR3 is TGTGCCAGCAGCCAAGGGTCGGGCAGGGTCTCCTACGAGCAGTACTTC. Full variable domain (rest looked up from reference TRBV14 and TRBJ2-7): EAGVTQFPSHSVIEKGQTVTLRCDPISGHDNLYWYRRVMGKEIKFLLHFVKESKQDESGMPNNRFLAERTGGTYSTLKVQPAELEDSGVYFCASSQGSGRVSYEQYFGPGTRLTVT.

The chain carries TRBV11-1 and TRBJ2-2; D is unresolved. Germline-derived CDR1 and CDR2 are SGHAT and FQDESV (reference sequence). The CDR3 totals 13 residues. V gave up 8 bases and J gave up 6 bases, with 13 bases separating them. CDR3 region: CASAYLGSGELFF. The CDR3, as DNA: TGTGCCAGCGCCTACTTGGGTTCCGGGGAGCTGTTTTTT.